This passage covers 9 T cell receptor beta chains from one sample sequenced in a study of Ad26.COV2.S vaccination and SARS-CoV-2 variants. Sequencing used immunoSEQ multiplex PCR; TCRdb keeps in-frame clones, though not all of them. The repertoire has around 500,000 clones, 80% to 90% of them found once; the top ten carry approximately 1.7%. Treatment given: 19 received Ad26.COV2.S at low or high dose, single or two shots; 5 received placebo; per-sample allocation not given. Specimen acquisition occurred on day 63 following the initial vaccine or placebo injection. Sequenced material: peripheral blood, taken in a trial of Ad26.COV2.S vaccine versus placebo. The receptor source for this set is a person aged 18-65 years who received the Ad26.COV2.S COVID-19 vaccine or a placebo.

This sequence joins TRBV7-3 and TRBJ2-3; no reliable D call. The CDR3 is made up of 13 amino acids. Trimming took off 1 base at V and 6 bases at J, with 8 bases between the two ends. In germline, CDR1 is SGHTA, CDR2 FQGTGA. The CDR3 spells CASSLIGSDTQYF. The CDR3 DNA reads TGTGCCAGCAGCTTAATAGGGTCCGATACGCAGTATTTT.

The rearrangement links TRBV15 to TRBJ1-4; weak D call: TRBD1 (5 bases). CDR3 length: 20 amino acids. Trimming took 4 bases from V and 8 from J, leaving 32 bases between them. Germline CDR1 reads LNHNV; CDR2 reads YYDKDF (reference sequence). The CDR3 spells CATSTPDGQVWEGPYEKLFF. The CDR3 coding sequence is TGTGCCACCAGCACTCCCGATGGGCAGGTATGGGAGGGGCCATACGAAAAACTGTTTTTT.

The CDR3 DNA sequence: TGTGCCAGCGGCTACCCGGGACTAGCGGGGGGCGGGCAGTACTTC. It yields the protein CASGYPGLAGGGQYF. The rearrangement links TRBV27 to TRBJ2-7, with 15 nucleotides matching TRBD2. The ends lost 8 bases at V and 9 bases at J; junction bases unmatched: 11. Germline-derived CDR1 and CDR2 are MNHEY and SMNVEV (reference sequence). The CDR3 contains 15 residues.

The chain combines TRBV12-3 or TRBV12-4 with TRBJ2-1, with D tentatively TRBD2 (6 bases). The CDR3 sequence is 13 residues long. V was clipped by 2 bases and J by 10 bases, with 12 bases between them. CDR3 in DNA: TGTGCCAGCAGTTTAAGGGACTGGGGCGAGCAGTTCTTC. Translating gives CASSLRDWGEQFF.

The V and J genes are TRBV19 and TRBJ2-7, with TRBD2 matching over 13 bases. The CDR3 sequence is 16 residues long. The V and J ends lost 5 bases and 6 bases, in that order; junction bases with no gene match: 10. Germline V gives CDR1 LNHDA, CDR2 SQIVND (reference sequence). CDR3 residues: CASSPWGTSGAGEQYF. The CDR3 coding sequence is TGTGCCAGTAGTCCCTGGGGGACTAGCGGGGCAGGCGAGCAGTACTTC.

V gene TRBV5-5 combines with J gene TRBJ1-2; 9 positions agree with TRBD1. From germline, CDR1 is SGHKS and CDR2 YYEKEE (reference sequence). The junction had 8 bases not matched to a gene; V was cut back by 4 bases and J by 4 bases. The CDR3 covers 15 residues. This chain's CDR3 is CASSHRTGDPYGYTF. CDR3 in DNA: TGTGCCAGCAGCCACAGGACAGGGGATCCCTATGGCTACACCTTC.

The chain joins TRBV7-9 to TRBJ1-2, with no clear D. This CDR3 spans 16 amino acids. The germline gives CDR1 SEHNR, CDR2 FQNEAQ (reference sequence). The V gene lost 5 bases and the J gene lost 5 bases, with 21 bases spanning the gap. The CDR3 DNA follows: TGTGCCAGCAGCCCATCAGGCGGCCGGGCCGCTTATGGCTACACCTTC. Translating gives CASSPSGGRAAYGYTF.

The V call is TRBV6-2 or TRBV6-3, the J call TRBJ1-2, with a possible D match to TRBD1 (6 bases). The CDR3 is made up of 14 amino acids. The germline V gene has CDR1 MNHEY and CDR2 SVGEGT. Trimming left V 2 bases short and J 4 bases short, with 11 bases between. The CDR3 loop reads CASSYGGSSYGYTF. CDR3 DNA: TGTGCCAGCAGTTACGGGGGCAGCTCCTATGGCTACACCTTC.

The chain joins TRBV11-2 to TRBJ2-3, with 13 bases identical to TRBD2. With V trimmed by 5 bases and J by 7 bases, 9 bases remained unmatched. Per the germline V gene, CDR1 is SGHAT and CDR2 is FQNNGV. This CDR3 has 16 residues. The CDR3 DNA reads TGTGCCAGCAGCCTCCGACTAGCGGGAGGCGAGTATACGCAGTATTTT. It translates to CASSLRLAGGEYTQYF.